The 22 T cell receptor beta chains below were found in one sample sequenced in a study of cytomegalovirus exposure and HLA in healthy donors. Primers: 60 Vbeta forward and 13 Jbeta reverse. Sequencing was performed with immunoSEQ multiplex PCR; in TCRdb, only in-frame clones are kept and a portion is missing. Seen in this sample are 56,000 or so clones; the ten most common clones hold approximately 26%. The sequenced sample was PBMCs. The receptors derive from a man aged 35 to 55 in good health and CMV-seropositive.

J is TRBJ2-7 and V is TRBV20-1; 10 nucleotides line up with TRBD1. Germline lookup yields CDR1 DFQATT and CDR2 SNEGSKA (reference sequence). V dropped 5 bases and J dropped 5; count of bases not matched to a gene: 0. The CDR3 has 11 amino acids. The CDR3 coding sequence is TGCAGTGCTGGGACAGGGGACGAGCAGTACTTC. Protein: CSAGTGDEQYF.

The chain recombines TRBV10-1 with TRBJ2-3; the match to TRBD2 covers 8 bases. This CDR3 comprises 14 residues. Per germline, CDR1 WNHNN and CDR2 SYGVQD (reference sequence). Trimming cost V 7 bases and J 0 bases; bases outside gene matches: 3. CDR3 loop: CASMAGGSTDTQYF. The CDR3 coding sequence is TGCGCCAGCATGGCGGGGGGTAGCACAGATACGCAGTATTTT.

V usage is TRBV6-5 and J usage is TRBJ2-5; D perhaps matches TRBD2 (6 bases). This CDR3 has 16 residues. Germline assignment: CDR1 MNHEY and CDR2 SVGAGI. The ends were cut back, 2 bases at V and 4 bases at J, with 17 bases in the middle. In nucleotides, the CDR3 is TGTGCCAGCAGTTACAATGGGGGAGCGGGTGGAGAGACCCAGTACTTC. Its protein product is CASSYNGGAGGETQYF.

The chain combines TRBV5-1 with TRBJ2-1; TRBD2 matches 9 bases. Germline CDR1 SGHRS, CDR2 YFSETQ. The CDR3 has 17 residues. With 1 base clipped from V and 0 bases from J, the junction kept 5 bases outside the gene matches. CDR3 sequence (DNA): TGCGCCAGCAGCTTGATTAGCGGGGGCCCCTCCTACAATGAGCAGTTCTTC. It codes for CASSLISGGPSYNEQFF. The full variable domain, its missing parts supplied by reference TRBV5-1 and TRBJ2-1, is KAGVTQTPRYLIKTRGQQVTLSCSPISGHRSVSWYQQTPGQGLQFLFEYFSETQRNKGNFPGRFSGRQFSNSRSEMNVSTLELGDSALYLCASSLISGGPSYNEQFFGPGTRLTVL.

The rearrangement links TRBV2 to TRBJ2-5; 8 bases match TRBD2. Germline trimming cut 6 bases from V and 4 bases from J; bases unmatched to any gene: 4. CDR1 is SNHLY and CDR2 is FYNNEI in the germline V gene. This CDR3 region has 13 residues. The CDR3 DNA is TGTGCCAGCAGCGCGGGAGGTGGAGAGACCCAGTACTTC. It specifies CASSAGGGETQYF.

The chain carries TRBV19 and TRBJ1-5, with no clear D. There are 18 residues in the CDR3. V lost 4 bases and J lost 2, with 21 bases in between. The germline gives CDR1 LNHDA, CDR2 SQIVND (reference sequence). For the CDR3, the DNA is TGTGCCAGTAGTAGGGAGGGAAGGCAGCTGGAAGGCAATCAGCCCCAGCATTTT. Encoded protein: CASSREGRQLEGNQPQHF.

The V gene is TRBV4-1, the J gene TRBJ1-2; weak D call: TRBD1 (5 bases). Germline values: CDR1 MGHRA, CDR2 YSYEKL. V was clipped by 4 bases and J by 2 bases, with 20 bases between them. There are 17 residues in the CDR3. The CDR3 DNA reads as TGCGCCAGCAGCCCAGCATTAATAAGGACACTCAACTATGGCTACACCTTC. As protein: CASSPALIRTLNYGYTF.

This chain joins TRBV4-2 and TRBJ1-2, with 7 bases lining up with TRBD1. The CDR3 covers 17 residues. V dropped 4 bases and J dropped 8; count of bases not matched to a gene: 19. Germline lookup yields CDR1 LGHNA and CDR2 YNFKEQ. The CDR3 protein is CASSRPEDDGQVGGYTF. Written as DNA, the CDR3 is TGTGCCAGCAGCCGCCCCGAAGACGATGGACAGGTGGGAGGCTACACCTTC.

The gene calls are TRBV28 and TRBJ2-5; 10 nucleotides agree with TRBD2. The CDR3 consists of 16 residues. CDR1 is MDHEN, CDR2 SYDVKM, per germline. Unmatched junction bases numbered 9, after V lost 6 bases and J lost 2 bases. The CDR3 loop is CASSFPQAGGQETQYF. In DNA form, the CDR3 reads TGTGCCAGCAGCTTCCCCCAAGCGGGAGGGCAAGAGACCCAGTACTTC.

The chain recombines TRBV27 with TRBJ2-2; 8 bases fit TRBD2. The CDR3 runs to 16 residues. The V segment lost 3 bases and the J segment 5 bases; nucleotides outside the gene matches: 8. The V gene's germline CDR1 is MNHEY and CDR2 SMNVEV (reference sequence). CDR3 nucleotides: TGTGCCAGCAGTTTGGACAGCGGGGGTGGTACCGGGGAGCTGTTTTTT. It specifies CASSLDSGGGTGELFF.

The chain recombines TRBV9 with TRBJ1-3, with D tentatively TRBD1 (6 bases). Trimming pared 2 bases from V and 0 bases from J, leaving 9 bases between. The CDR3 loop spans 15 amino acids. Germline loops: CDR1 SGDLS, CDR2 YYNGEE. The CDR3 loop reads CASSVGQHSGNTIYF. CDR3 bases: TGTGCCAGCAGCGTCGGACAGCACTCTGGAAACACCATATATTTT.

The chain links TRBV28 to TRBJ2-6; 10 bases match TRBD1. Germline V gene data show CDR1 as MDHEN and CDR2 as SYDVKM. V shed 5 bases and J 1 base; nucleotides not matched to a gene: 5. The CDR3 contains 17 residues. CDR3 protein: CASSQWDRGSGANVLTF. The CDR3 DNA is TGTGCCAGCAGTCAATGGGACAGGGGATCTGGGGCCAACGTCCTGACTTTC.

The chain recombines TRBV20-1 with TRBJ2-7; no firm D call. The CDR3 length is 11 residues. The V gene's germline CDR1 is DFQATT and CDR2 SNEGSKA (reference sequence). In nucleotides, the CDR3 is TGCTGCCCGGAGACCGAGTTCGAGCAGTACTTC. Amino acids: CCPETEFEQYF.

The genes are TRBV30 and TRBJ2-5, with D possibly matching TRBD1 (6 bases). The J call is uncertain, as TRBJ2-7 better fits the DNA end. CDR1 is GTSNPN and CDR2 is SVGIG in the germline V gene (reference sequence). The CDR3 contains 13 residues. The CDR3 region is CASRQDHMYEQYF. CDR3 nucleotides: TGTGCCTCCCGACAGGATCACATGTACGAGCAGTACTTC.

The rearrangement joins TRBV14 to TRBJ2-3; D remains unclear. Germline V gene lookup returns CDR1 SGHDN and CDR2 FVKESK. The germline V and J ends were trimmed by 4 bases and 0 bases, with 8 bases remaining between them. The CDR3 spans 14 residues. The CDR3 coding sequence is TGTGCCAGCAGCCGGGCAGGCAGCACAGATACGCAGTATTTT. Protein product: CASSRAGSTDTQYF.

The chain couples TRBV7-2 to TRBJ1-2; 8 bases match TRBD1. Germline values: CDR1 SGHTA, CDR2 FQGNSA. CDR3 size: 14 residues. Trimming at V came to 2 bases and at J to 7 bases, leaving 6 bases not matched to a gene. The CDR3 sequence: CASSLPGGGSGYTF. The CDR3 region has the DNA TGTGCCAGCAGCTTACCAGGGGGCGGCAGTGGCTACACCTTC.

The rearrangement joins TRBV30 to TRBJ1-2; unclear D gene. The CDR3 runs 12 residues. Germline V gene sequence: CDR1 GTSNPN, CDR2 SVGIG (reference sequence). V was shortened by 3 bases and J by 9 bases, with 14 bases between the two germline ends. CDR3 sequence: CAWSRWRASYTF. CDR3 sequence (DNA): TGTGCCTGGAGCCGGTGGAGGGCGAGCTACACCTTC.

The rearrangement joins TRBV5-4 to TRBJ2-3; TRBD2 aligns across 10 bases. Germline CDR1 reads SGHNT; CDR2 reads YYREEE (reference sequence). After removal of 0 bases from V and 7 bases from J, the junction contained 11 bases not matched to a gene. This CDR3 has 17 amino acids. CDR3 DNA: TGTGCCAGCAGCTTGGGGTCGACTAGCGGGCGGGAACATACGCAGTATTTT. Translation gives CASSLGSTSGREHTQYF.

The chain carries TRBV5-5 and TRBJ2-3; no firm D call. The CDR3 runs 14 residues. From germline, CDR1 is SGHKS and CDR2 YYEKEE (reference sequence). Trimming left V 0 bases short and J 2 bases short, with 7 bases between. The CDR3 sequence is CASSLEPYTDTQYF. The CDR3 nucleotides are TGTGCCAGCAGCTTGGAGCCGTACACAGATACGCAGTATTTT.

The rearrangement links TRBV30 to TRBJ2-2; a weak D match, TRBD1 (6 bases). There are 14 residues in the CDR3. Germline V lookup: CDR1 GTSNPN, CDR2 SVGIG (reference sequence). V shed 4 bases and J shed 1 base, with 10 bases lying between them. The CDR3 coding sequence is TGTGCCTGGAAAGGGACAAGGAACACCGGGGAGCTGTTTTTT. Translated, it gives CAWKGTRNTGELFF.

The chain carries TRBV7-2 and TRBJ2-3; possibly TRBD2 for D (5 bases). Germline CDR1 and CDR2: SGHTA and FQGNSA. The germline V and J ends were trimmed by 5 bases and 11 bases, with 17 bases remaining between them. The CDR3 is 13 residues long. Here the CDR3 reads CASSASGGSQQYF. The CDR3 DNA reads TGTGCCAGCAGCGCCAGCGGAGGTTCACAGCAGTATTTT.

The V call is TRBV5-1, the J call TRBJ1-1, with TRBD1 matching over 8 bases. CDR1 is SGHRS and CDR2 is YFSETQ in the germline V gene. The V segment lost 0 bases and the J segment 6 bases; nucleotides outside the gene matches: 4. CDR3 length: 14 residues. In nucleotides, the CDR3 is TGCGCCAGCAGCTTGGGACAGGGGAGGGCTGAAGCTTTCTTT. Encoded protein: CASSLGQGRAEAFF.